The sequence of this TCR beta chain was determined in a study of blood T cells in healthy people across ages. With a J-beta primer mix and a sample-barcoded 5' primer, a second PCR ran roughly 7 to 11 cycles. TCRdb used MiXCR to reprocess the 5' RACE reads, holding one entry per CDR3 protein. The data show about 570,000 distinct CDR3 sequences, 25% to 30% seen once. The germline V gene encodes CDR1 SGHRS and CDR2 YFSETQ. The length of the CDR3 is 16 residues. After removal of 0 bases from V and 7 bases from J, the junction contained 6 bases not matched to a gene. This clonotype showed up many times. This sequence was found in a woman in her seventies in good health. Material: blood. This rearrangement joins TRBV5-1 to TRBJ1-4; 10 bases line up with TRBD1. CDR3 loop: CASSLAPGQGTEKLFF. The CDR3, as DNA: TGCGCCAGCAGCTTGGCACCGGGACAGGGGACTGAAAAACTGTTTTTT.